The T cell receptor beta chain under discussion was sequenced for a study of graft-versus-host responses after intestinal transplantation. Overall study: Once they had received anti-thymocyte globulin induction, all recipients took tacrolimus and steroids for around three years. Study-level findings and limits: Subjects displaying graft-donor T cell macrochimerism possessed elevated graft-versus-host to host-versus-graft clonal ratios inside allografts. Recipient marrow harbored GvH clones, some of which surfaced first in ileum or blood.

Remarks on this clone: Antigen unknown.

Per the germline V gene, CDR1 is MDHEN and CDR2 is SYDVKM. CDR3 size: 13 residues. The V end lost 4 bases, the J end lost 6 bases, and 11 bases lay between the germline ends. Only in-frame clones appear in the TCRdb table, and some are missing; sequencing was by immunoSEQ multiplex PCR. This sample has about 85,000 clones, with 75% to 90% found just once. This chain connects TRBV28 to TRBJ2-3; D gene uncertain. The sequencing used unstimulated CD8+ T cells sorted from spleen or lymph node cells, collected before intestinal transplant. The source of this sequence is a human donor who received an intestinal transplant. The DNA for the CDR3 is TGTGCCAGCAGTTCGATATTAGTCGATACGCAGTATTTT. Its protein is CASSSILVDTQYF.